These T cell receptor beta chains were read from a single sample in a study of blood T cell repertoires in COVID-19. Some clones are missing from TCRdb's copy, which holds only in-frame ones; the method was immunoSEQ multiplex PCR. Among 110,000 or so clones listed, more than 70% were seen once. The sample taken for sequencing was peripheral blood. Receptors originate from a woman aged 60 to 75 with COVID-19, enrolled during active disease. CDR3s include the opening cysteine and the closing phenylalanine or tryptophan. The D gene is left open where the match is weak.

CDR3aa | d_gene | v_gene
CASSFGDEGTGARQPQHF | TRBD1 | TRBV5-4
CASHELAGTDTQYF | TRBD2 | TRBV18
CASGQTGSNTIYF | . | TRBV12-3/TRBV12-4
CASGHRGHQPQHF | TRBD1 | TRBV6-2/TRBV6-3
CASSKDRGQAFF | . | TRBV21-1
CASSSKGARTYEQYF | TRBD1 | TRBV6-5
CASSLRSGGGETQYF | TRBD2 | TRBV5-6
CASSLPGQGRAFF | TRBD1 | TRBV6-5
CASSLYRGPNYGYTF | TRBD1 | TRBV28
CASSLGLGQGNSPLHF | TRBD1 | TRBV7-9
CSESGQGWDTEAFF | TRBD1 | TRBV29-1
CASSKDSLSYEQYF | . | TRBV18
CASSFFRDTTYEQYF | . | TRBV7-6
CASSSLRQGTTYSNQPQHF | TRBD1 | TRBV19
CASSYSGRETQYF | . | TRBV6-2/TRBV6-3
CASSQLRSSGANVLTF | . | TRBV14
CAWSTGYGYTF | TRBD1 | TRBV30